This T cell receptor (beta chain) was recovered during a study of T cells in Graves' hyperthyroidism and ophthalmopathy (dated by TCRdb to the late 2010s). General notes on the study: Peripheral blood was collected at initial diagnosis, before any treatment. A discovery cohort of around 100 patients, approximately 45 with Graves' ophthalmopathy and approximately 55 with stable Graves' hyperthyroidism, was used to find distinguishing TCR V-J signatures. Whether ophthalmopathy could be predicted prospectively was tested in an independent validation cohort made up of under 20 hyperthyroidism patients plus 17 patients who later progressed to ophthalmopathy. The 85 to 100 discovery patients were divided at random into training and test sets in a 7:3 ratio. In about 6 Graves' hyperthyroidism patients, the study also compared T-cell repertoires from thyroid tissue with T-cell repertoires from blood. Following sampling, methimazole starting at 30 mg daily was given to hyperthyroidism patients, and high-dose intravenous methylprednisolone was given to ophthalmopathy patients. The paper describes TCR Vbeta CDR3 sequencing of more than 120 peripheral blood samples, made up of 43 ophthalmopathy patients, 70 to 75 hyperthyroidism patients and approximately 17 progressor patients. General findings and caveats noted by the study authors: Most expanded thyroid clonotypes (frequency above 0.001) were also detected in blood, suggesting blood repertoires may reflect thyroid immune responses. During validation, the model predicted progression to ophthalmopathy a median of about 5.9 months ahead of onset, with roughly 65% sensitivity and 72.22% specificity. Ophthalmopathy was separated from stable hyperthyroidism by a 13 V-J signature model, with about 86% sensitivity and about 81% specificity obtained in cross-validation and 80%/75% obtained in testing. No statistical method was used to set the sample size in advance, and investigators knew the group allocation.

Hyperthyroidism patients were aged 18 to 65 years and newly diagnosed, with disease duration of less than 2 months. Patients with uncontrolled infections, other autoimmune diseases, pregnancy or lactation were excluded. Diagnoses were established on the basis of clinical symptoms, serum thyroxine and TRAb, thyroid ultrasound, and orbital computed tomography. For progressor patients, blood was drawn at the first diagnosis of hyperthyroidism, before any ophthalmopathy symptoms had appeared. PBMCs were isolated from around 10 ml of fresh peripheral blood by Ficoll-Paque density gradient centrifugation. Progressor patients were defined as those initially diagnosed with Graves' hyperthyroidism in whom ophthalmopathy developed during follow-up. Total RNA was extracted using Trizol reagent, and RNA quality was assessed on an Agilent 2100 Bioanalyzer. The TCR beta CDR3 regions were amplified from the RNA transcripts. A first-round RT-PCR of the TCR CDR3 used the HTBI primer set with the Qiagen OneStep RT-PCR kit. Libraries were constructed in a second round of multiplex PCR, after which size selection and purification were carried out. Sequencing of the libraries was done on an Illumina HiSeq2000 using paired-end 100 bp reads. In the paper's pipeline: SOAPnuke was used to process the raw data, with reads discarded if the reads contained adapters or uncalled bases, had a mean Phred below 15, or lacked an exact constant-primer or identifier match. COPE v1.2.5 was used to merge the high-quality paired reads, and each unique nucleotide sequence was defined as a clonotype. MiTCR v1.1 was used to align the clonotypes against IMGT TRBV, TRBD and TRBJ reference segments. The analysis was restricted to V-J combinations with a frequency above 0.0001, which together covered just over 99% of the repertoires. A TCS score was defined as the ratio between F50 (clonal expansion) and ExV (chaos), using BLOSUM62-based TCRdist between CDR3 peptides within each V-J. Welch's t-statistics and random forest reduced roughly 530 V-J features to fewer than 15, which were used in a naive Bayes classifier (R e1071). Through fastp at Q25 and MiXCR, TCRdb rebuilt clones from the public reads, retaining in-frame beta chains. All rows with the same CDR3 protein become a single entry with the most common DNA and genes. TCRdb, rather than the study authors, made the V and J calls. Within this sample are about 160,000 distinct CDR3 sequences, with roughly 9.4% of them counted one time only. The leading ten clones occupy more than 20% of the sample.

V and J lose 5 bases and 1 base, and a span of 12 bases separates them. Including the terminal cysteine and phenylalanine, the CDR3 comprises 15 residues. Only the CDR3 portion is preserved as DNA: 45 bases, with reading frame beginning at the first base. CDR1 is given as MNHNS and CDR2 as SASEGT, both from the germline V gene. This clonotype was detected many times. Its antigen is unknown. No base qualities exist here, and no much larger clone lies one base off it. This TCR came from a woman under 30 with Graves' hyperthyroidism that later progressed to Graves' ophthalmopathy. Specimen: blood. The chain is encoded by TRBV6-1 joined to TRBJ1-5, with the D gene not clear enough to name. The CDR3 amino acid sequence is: CASSSLSGSNQPQHF. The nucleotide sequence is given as TGTGCCAGCAGTTCCTTGTCCGGGAGCAATCAGCCCCAGCATTTT.